This passage covers 16 T cell receptor beta chains from one sample sequenced in a study of T-cell memory formation after mild COVID-19. Each CDR3 protein is one row after TCRdb ran MiXCR on the 5' RACE reads. This table has a few hundred thousand distinct CDR3 sequences, more than 9% appearing once. Sequenced sample: PBMCs or a T cell subset sorted from them (not recorded which). These receptors were taken from a man aged 18 to 30 who had mild COVID-19 (a few samples of this study predate the infection). Cell type and time point are not known.

As for this clonotype: Compared with germline, one end of the junction differs, possibly owing to a read error. V usage is TRBV5-1 and J usage is TRBJ2-5; D is unclear. CDR3 length equals 11 residues. Germline-derived CDR1 and CDR2 are SGHRS and YFSETQ. The CDR3 DNA reads TGCGCCATCAGCCTCCAAGAGACCCAGTACTTC. Residues: CAISLQETQYF.

This clonotype was counted between two and nine times. This sequence joins TRBV6-5 and TRBJ2-1; perhaps TRBD2 as D (7 bases). Trimming took 7 bases from V and 6 from J, leaving 16 bases between them. The germline CDR1 and CDR2 sequences are MNHEY and SVGAGI. This CDR3 region has 14 residues. The CDR3 coding sequence is TGTGCCAGCACCCCCGGGGGGCAAGGCAATGAGCAGTTCTTC. As protein: CASTPGGQGNEQFF.

This clonotype appeared a few times. The chain recombines TRBV30 with TRBJ2-1; D is unclear. Germline values: CDR1 GTSNPN, CDR2 SVGIG (reference sequence). The CDR3 contains 16 residues. V lost 3 bases and J 6 bases, leaving 21 bases between the germline ends. CDR3 sequence reads: CAWSALGMYISNEQFF. CDR3 bases: TGTGCCTGGAGCGCCTTGGGTATGTACATTTCCAATGAGCAGTTCTTC. Looking up the rest from reference TRBV30 and TRBJ2-1 gives the full variable domain: SQTIHQWPATLVQPVGSPLSLECTVEGTSNPNLYWYRQAAGRGLQLLFYSVGIGQISSEVPQNLSASRPQDRQFILSSKKLLLSDSGFYLCAWSALGMYISNEQFFGPGTRLTVL.

The chain recombines TRBV7-2 with TRBJ2-5; D is unclear. In germline, CDR1 is SGHTA, CDR2 FQGNSA. The CDR3 loop spans 14 amino acids. V lost 4 bases and J 5 bases, leaving 14 bases between the germline ends. Written as DNA, the CDR3 is TGTGCCAGCAGCTCAGGCCCACAGAGGGAGACCCAGTACTTC. Translation: CASSSGPQRETQYF. The full variable domain, in which reference TRBV7-2 and TRBJ2-5 provide the parts outside the CDR3, is GAGVSQSPSNKVTEKGKDVELRCDPISGHTALYWYRQSLGQGLEFLIYFQGNSAPDKSGLPSDRFSAERTGGSVSTLTIQRTQQEDSAVYLCASSSGPQRETQYFGPGTRLLVL.

This chain connects TRBV5-1 to TRBJ2-7; D not resolved. The CDR3 spans 15 residues. The ends were cut back, 0 bases at V and 2 bases at J, with 12 bases in the middle. CDR1 and CDR2 from the germline V gene are SGHRS and YFSETQ. CDR3 nucleotides: TGCGCCAGCAGCTTGGGAAGGGCCCTAACCTACGAGCAGTACTTC. This encodes CASSLGRALTYEQYF.

This clonotype was observed a handful of times. The chain recombines TRBV7-8 with TRBJ2-3; D uncertain. The CDR3 totals 15 residues. Trimming removed 1 base at V and 0 bases at J, with 8 bases between. Germline CDR1 is SGHVS and CDR2 is FQNEAQ. The CDR3 DNA reads as TGTGCCAGCAGCTTAGAGCTGATTAGCACAGATACGCAGTATTTT. Its translation: CASSLELISTDTQYF.

This clonotype was seen ten or more times. The chain links TRBV5-5 to TRBJ2-7, with 8 bases matching TRBD1. V shed 2 bases, J shed 7 bases, and the junction held 8 bases outside the gene matches. This CDR3 has 14 residues. Germline-derived CDR1 and CDR2 are SGHKS and YYEKEE (reference sequence). CDR3 sequence (DNA): TGTGCCAGCAGCTTTGCCAGGACAGGGCCAGAGCAGTACTTC. Translation gives CASSFARTGPEQYF.

In regard to this clonotype: The CDR3 ends on some other residue instead of the conserved phenylalanine or tryptophan, so this is likely a read error. The DNA is omitted, as the CDR3 cannot be located on it reliably, and the CDR3 follows TCRdb's listing. CDR3 amino acids: CASTLYTTASY. The chain combines TRBV2 with TRBJ2-7. Germline assignment: CDR1 SNHLY and CDR2 FYNNEI. A total of 11 residues make up the CDR3, ends included.

This chain links TRBV11-3 with TRBJ2-3, with TRBD1 matching over 9 bases. Trimming removed 5 bases from V and 5 bases from J; junction bases left unmatched: 5. The CDR3 sequence is 14 residues long. Germline V lookup: CDR1 SGHNT, CDR2 YENEEA. The CDR3 is CASSAGTGQDTQYF. In nucleotides, the CDR3 is TGTGCCAGCAGCGCCGGGACAGGGCAAGATACGCAGTATTTT.

Only a few counts were recorded for this clonotype. The V gene is TRBV13, the J gene TRBJ2-3, with 9 bases matching TRBD2. The CDR3 spans 15 residues. V was pared by 2 bases and J by 5 bases, with 5 bases of the junction left unmatched. CDR1 and CDR2 from the germline V gene are PRHDT and FYEKMQ (reference sequence). The CDR3 DNA follows: TGTGCCAGCAGCTTATCCGCGGGGGGGCGAGATACGCAGTATTTT. Encoded protein: CASSLSAGGRDTQYF.

This clonotype was found a few times. The gene calls are TRBV20-1 and TRBJ2-3, with D perhaps matching TRBD1 (5 bases). Germline assignment: CDR1 DFQATT and CDR2 SNEGSKA (reference sequence). The CDR3 length is 14 residues. Trimming pared 6 bases from V and 5 bases from J, leaving 18 bases between. As DNA, the CDR3 is TGCAGTGCCGCCCGAGCAGGGCCGGGAGATACGCAGTATTTT. Amino acids: CSAARAGPGDTQYF.

This clonotype has at least ten counts. The chain employs TRBV29-1 and TRBJ2-7, with 10 bases aligning to TRBD1. The CDR3 consists of 14 residues. V shed 7 bases, J shed 4 bases, and the junction held 10 bases outside the gene matches. Germline lookup yields CDR1 SQVTM and CDR2 ANQGSEA. The CDR3 bases are TGCAGCGCTACCCGGGGGACAGGGGCGTACGAGCAGTACTTC. Translating gives CSATRGTGAYEQYF.

This clonotype was seen ten or more times. The chain uses TRBV5-1 and TRBJ2-7; unclear D gene. V lost 1 base, J lost 6 bases, and 11 bases lay in between. This CDR3 is 13 amino acids long. The V gene's germline CDR1 is SGHRS and CDR2 YFSETQ. The CDR3 loop reads CASSLLSATEQYV. CDR3 nucleotide sequence: TGCGCCAGCAGCTTGCTAAGTGCTACCGAGCAGTACGTC.

This clonotype has ten or more counts. The V and J genes are TRBV11-2 and TRBJ2-5; maybe TRBD1 (6 bases). Deletions cut 2 bases from V and 8 bases from J, with 15 bases between. Germline CDR1 SGHAT, CDR2 FQNNGV. This CDR3 comprises 14 residues. CDR3 sequence (DNA): TGTGCCAGCAGCTTAATAAGGGGGAAGAGAACCCAGTACTTC. Translated: CASSLIRGKRTQYF. Full variable domain (outside the CDR3, taken from reference TRBV11-2 and TRBJ2-5): EAGVAQSPRYKIIEKRQSVAFWCNPISGHATLYWYQQILGQGPKLLIQFQNNGVVDDSQLPKDRFSAERLKGVDSTLKIQPAKLEDSAVYLCASSLIRGKRTQYFGPGTRLLVL.

The chain employs TRBV12-3 or TRBV12-4 and TRBJ2-3; 11 nucleotides line up with TRBD1. This CDR3 has 16 residues. V lost 2 bases to trimming and J lost 7 bases; unmatched junction nucleotides: 8. CDR3 loop: CASSLPRDRGFYTQYF. The CDR3 DNA sequence: TGTGCCAGCAGTTTACCCCGGGACAGGGGGTTTTATACGCAGTATTTT.

The chain couples TRBV5-8 to TRBJ1-5; 11 bases are shared with TRBD1. The CDR3 spans 16 residues. The junction had 10 bases not matched to a gene; V was cut back by 3 bases and J by 8 bases. Germline lookup yields CDR1 SGHTS and CDR2 YDEGEE. The CDR3 DNA reads TGTGCCAGCAGCTCGAGGACAGGGGGCGGTTGGGAGCCCCAGCATTTT. Residues: CASSSRTGGGWEPQHF.